One sample yielded the 20 T cell receptor beta chains listed below, sequenced in a study of cytomegalovirus exposure and HLA in healthy donors. The primer mix had 60 Vbeta and 13 Jbeta primers. Measured with immunoSEQ multiplex PCR; TCRdb has only the in-frame clones, and not every one. The repertoire holds some 200,000 clones, with roughly 80% as singletons. Sequencing used PBMCs. Source of these receptors: a man aged 50 to 60 in good health and CMV-seronegative.

The chain combines TRBV6-5 with TRBJ1-2, with D possibly TRBD1 on 5 matching bases. The V end lost 6 bases, the J end lost 3 bases, and 11 bases lay between the germline ends. CDR3 length: 13 residues. The germline V gene has CDR1 MNHEY and CDR2 SVGAGI. This chain's CDR3 is CASSPREDYGYTF. The CDR3 coding sequence is TGTGCCAGCAGCCCCAGGGAGGACTATGGCTACACCTTC.

This clone was observed a few times. The chain links TRBV27 to TRBJ2-6; the D gene is possibly TRBD2 (5 bases). Trimming removed 5 bases from V and 3 bases from J, with 20 bases in between. CDR3 length: 18 amino acids. CDR1 and CDR2 (germline): MNHEY, SMNVEV (reference sequence). DNA for the CDR3: TGTGCCAGCAGTGAGGGTGCCGGTAGGGCCAGTGGGGCCAACGTCCTGACTTTC. Protein sequence: CASSEGAGRASGANVLTF.

The chain has TRBV7-2 and TRBJ1-1; a possible D gene is TRBD1 (6 bases). CDR1 is SGHTA and CDR2 is FQGNSA in the germline V gene. V lost 5 bases and J lost 1, with 8 bases in between. The CDR3 has 13 residues. CDR3 loop: CASSRTANTEAFF. CDR3 coding DNA: TGTGCCAGCAGCCGGACAGCGAACACTGAAGCTTTCTTT.

In regard to this clone: Compared with germline, one end of the junction differs, possibly owing to a read error. The chain combines TRBV12-5 with TRBJ2-2, with D maybe TRBD2 (5 bases). Germline CDR1 and CDR2: LGHNT and FRNRAP. The CDR3 sequence is 9 residues long. CDR3 in amino acids: CASARGAVF. The CDR3 region has the DNA TGTGCTAGTGCCCGGGGAGCTGTTTTT.

This chain connects TRBV7-9 to TRBJ2-3, with 9 bases lining up with TRBD1. There are 15 residues in the CDR3. CDR1 and CDR2 (germline): SEHNR, FQNEAQ (reference sequence). V gave up 1 base and J gave up 10 bases; unmatched junction bases: 9. The CDR3 sequence: CASSLGGTGSSAQYF. The CDR3 DNA reads as TGTGCCAGCAGCTTAGGGGGGACAGGGAGTTCAGCGCAGTATTTT.

The V and J genes are TRBV12-5 and TRBJ2-6; the D gene is possibly TRBD1 (5 bases). The CDR3 sequence is 16 residues long. The germline CDR1 and CDR2 sequences are LGHNT and FRNRAP. Trimming removed 5 bases from V and 0 bases from J, with 11 bases in between. The CDR3 coding sequence is TGTGCTAGTGGTGTCACAGGTTCCTCTGGGGCCAACGTCCTGACTTTC. Translation: CASGVTGSSGANVLTF.

This sequence joins TRBV5-1 and TRBJ1-6; 7 positions agree with TRBD1. CDR1 and CDR2 (germline): SGHRS, YFSETQ. V gave up 4 bases and J gave up 10 bases; unmatched junction bases: 14. The CDR3 runs 16 residues. CDR3: CASSLGTEKGVSPLHF. Written as DNA, the CDR3 is TGCGCCAGCAGCCTCGGGACAGAGAAAGGGGTATCACCCCTCCACTTT.

V usage is TRBV2 and J usage is TRBJ2-7, with D possibly TRBD1 on 5 matching bases. Trimming removed 7 bases from V and 1 base from J, with 14 bases in between. Per germline, CDR1 SNHLY and CDR2 FYNNEI. CDR3 length equals 14 residues. CDR3: CASTWGSYSYEQYF. In nucleotides, the CDR3 is TGTGCCAGCACCTGGGGCAGTTATTCCTACGAGCAGTACTTC.

The CDR3 coding sequence is TGTGCCAGCCCCTCCCAAGCTTCCTACGAGCAGTACTTC. Its translation is CASPSQASYEQYF. The chain has TRBV6-1 and TRBJ2-7; D gene ambiguous. CDR1 MNHNS and CDR2 SASEGT come from the germline V gene. The V end lost 8 bases, the J end lost 1 base, and 12 bases lay between the germline ends. The CDR3 is made up of 13 amino acids.

The chain couples TRBV9 to TRBJ1-1, with a weak D call TRBD1 (5 bases). Per germline, CDR1 SGDLS and CDR2 YYNGEE. Trimming cost V 3 bases and J 2 bases, with 14 bases left between them. The CDR3 runs to 15 residues. The CDR3 region has the DNA TGTGCCAGCAGCGGCGACAGTGCTATTAACACTGAAGCTTTCTTT. It encodes CASSGDSAINTEAFF.

The chain links TRBV18 to TRBJ1-4, with 9 bases that match TRBD1. CDR3 length: 15 residues. The trim removed 6 bases at V and 6 bases at J, leaving 8 bases unmatched. Germline CDR1 reads KGHSH; CDR2 reads LQKENI. The CDR3 loop reads CASSQTGGEHEKLFF. The CDR3, as DNA: TGTGCCAGCTCTCAAACAGGGGGCGAGCATGAAAAACTGTTTTTT.

V is TRBV4-1 and J is TRBJ1-5; a weak D match, TRBD1 (5 bases). Trimming took off 0 bases at V and 2 bases at J, with 5 bases between the two ends. Germline V gene lookup returns CDR1 MGHRA and CDR2 YSYEKL. This CDR3 region has 14 residues. CDR3 DNA: TGCGCCAGCAGCCAAGACAGGGGCAATCAGCCCCAGCATTTT. This translates into CASSQDRGNQPQHF.

This clone was seen a single time. This chain connects TRBV18 to TRBJ1-2, with 9 bases matching TRBD1. Germline V gene lookup returns CDR1 KGHSH and CDR2 LQKENI. CDR3 size: 14 residues. Trimming removed 3 bases from V and 2 bases from J; junction bases left unmatched: 1. The CDR3 spells CASSPGQGNYGYTF. As DNA, the CDR3 is TGTGCCAGCTCACCGGGACAGGGAAACTATGGCTACACCTTC.

This chain uses TRBV10-3 with TRBJ1-5; D is unresolved. Per germline, CDR1 ENHRY and CDR2 SYGVKD. CDR3 size: 15 residues. V was cut by 0 bases and J by 2 bases, with 8 bases left in between. The CDR3 DNA reads TGTGCCATCAGTGAGTCAGAGGTTGGCAATCAGCCCCAGCATTTT. Translating gives CAISESEVGNQPQHF.

The V call is TRBV28, the J call TRBJ1-2; no clear D gene. Germline loops: CDR1 MDHEN, CDR2 SYDVKM. V was trimmed by 2 bases and J by 0 bases, leaving 13 bases between them. This CDR3 is built from 16 residues. The CDR3 DNA reads as TGTGCCAGCAGTTTAAAGGCCGGGAATCCTAACTATGGCTACACCTTC. This encodes CASSLKAGNPNYGYTF.

The CDR3 protein is CAISASSGGNVNEQFF. In DNA form, the CDR3 reads TGTGCCATCAGTGCCTCTAGCGGGGGGAATGTAAATGAGCAGTTCTTC. The V gene is TRBV10-3, the J gene TRBJ2-1; 11 bases are shared with TRBD2. V lost 4 bases, J lost 7 bases, and 9 bases stayed unmatched. CDR3 size: 16 residues. The germline CDR1 and CDR2 sequences are ENHRY and SYGVKD.

This clone came up a few times. The rearrangement uses TRBV4-3 and TRBJ2-2, with D possibly matching TRBD1 (6 bases). This CDR3 has 15 residues. Looked up from germline, CDR1 is LGHNA and CDR2 is YSLEER. V lost 2 bases and J lost 4, with 11 bases in between. CDR3 DNA: TGCGCCAGCAGCCAATCGATAGGGGGCACCGGGGAGCTGTTTTTT. This sequence encodes CASSQSIGGTGELFF.

This clone was recorded a few times. The rearrangement uses TRBV7-8 and TRBJ2-4; the D is unclear. This CDR3 is 15 amino acids long. Trimming left V 6 bases short and J 0 bases short, with 12 bases between. The V gene's germline CDR1 is SGHVS and CDR2 FQNEAQ. CDR3 DNA sequence: TGTGCCAGCAGTCCTTTCTTTATAGCCAAAAACATTCAGTACTTC. Its translation is CASSPFFIAKNIQYF. Full variable domain (remainder filled in from reference TRBV7-8 and TRBJ2-4): GAGVSQSPRYKVAKRGQDVALRCDPISGHVSLFWYQQALGQGPEFLTYFQNEAQLDKSGLPSDRFFAERPEGSVSTLKIQRTQQEDSAVYLCASSPFFIAKNIQYFGAGTRLSVL.

This clone was seen just once. The rearrangement uses TRBV6-5 and TRBJ1-2; 8 bases are a match to TRBD1. Unmatched junction bases numbered 8, after V lost 0 bases and J lost 8 bases. This CDR3 region has 15 residues. Germline CDR1 and CDR2: MNHEY and SVGAGI. Written as DNA, the CDR3 is TGTGCCAGCAGTTACTCCCCTGACAGGGGACGCGGCTACACCTTC. Protein: CASSYSPDRGRGYTF.

The chain recombines TRBV30 with TRBJ1-2, with TRBD1 as a possible D gene (5 bases). Germline assignment: CDR1 GTSNPN and CDR2 SVGIG (reference sequence). This CDR3 region has 19 residues. Trimming cost V 1 base and J 3 bases, with 27 bases left between them. The CDR3 DNA is TGTGCCTGGAGTGAGGGGATTAAGAGACAGTACCCTTTGGACTATGGCTACACCTTC. As protein: CAWSEGIKRQYPLDYGYTF.